The present entry profiles one T cell receptor beta chain with its context. Antigen specificity is unknown. This specimen comes from a study of T cells in localized non-small cell lung cancer. Study outcomes and limitations: Density of T cells in blood, when higher, went with longer overall survival. Adjacent lung tissue had a median roughly 55 of the top 100 clones found in the tumor.

TCRdb keeps only in-frame clones here, not all; method: immunoSEQ multiplex PCR. Found here are 30,000 to 45,000 clones, over 70% of them singletons; the top ten hold 2.5% to 3%. Per the germline V gene, CDR1 is SEHNR and CDR2 is FQNEAQ (reference sequence). The CDR3 length is 16 residues. With V trimmed by 3 bases and J by 0 bases, 8 bases remained unmatched. This receptor was obtained from a woman aged 40-69 years with stage I lung adenocarcinoma. The chain uses TRBV7-9 and TRBJ2-7; 7 bases are shared with TRBD2. The material sequenced was peripheral blood, taken before any cancer treatment. The CDR3 here is CASSFPKRGSSYEQYF. CDR3 nucleotide sequence: TGTGCCAGCAGCTTCCCCAAGCGGGGTAGCTCCTACGAGCAGTACTTC.